The rows below give T cell receptor beta chains drawn from one sample of a study of blood T cells in healthy people across ages. Using its own MiXCR run on the 5' RACE reads, TCRdb lists one record per CDR3 protein. Among 1.5 million to 2 million distinct CDR3 sequences listed, 28% were seen once. The sample consisted of blood. The receptor set was obtained from a woman aged 30 to 39 in good health. Each CDR3 is given with its conserved first and last residue. Each record gives: V gene, J gene, CDR3 length, CDR3 protein.

v_call: TRBV2
j_call: TRBJ2-4
cdr3_length: 15
cdr3_aa: CASSGELLAKNIQYF

v_call: TRBV12-5
j_call: TRBJ2-1
cdr3_length: 17
cdr3_aa: CASGLVLSGGHYNEQFF

v_call: TRBV11-2
j_call: TRBJ2-6
cdr3_length: 17
cdr3_aa: CASSPPATVSGANVLTF

v_call: TRBV29-1
j_call: TRBJ2-4
cdr3_length: 19
cdr3_aa: CSVAGFLGQTGLTKNIQYF

v_call: TRBV4-2
j_call: TRBJ1-5
cdr3_length: 13
cdr3_aa: CASSQDGTGPQHF

v_call: TRBV18
j_call: TRBJ1-6
cdr3_length: 16
cdr3_aa: CASSPRQGAQNSPLHF

v_call: TRBV21-1
j_call: TRBJ2-7
cdr3_length: 18
cdr3_aa: CASSKRTNRGYFSYEQYF

v_call: TRBV12-3/TRBV12-4
j_call: TRBJ2-1
cdr3_length: 16
cdr3_aa: CASSFGGLKTYNEQFF

v_call: TRBV5-1
j_call: TRBJ2-3
cdr3_length: 16
cdr3_aa: CASSPRLASNTDTQYF

v_call: TRBV5-6
j_call: TRBJ1-1
cdr3_length: 16
cdr3_aa: CASSTYTGLPNTEAFF

v_call: TRBV19
j_call: TRBJ2-7
cdr3_length: 13
cdr3_aa: CASSAEGARERYF

v_call: TRBV5-6
j_call: TRBJ1-1
cdr3_length: 14
cdr3_aa: CASSLGTAVFEAFF

v_call: TRBV20-1
j_call: TRBJ2-3
cdr3_length: 15
cdr3_aa: CSASSSGRAKDTQYF

v_call: TRBV28
j_call: TRBJ1-1
cdr3_length: 14
cdr3_aa: CASSSGTVLTEAFF

v_call: TRBV18
j_call: TRBJ1-1
cdr3_length: 16
cdr3_aa: CASSPPGGGRGTEAFF

v_call: TRBV12-3/TRBV12-4
j_call: TRBJ2-3
cdr3_length: 12
cdr3_aa: CATQGVGDTQYF

v_call: TRBV4-3
j_call: TRBJ2-7
cdr3_length: 15
cdr3_aa: CASSQEDSSFYEQYF

v_call: TRBV4-1
j_call: TRBJ1-2
cdr3_length: 16
cdr3_aa: CASSQARTGGNYGYTF

v_call: TRBV7-9
j_call: TRBJ2-5
cdr3_length: 14
cdr3_aa: CASSWDWNQETQYF

v_call: TRBV28
j_call: TRBJ2-4
cdr3_length: 14
cdr3_aa: CASSQGGSPNIQYF

v_call: TRBV10-2
j_call: TRBJ2-3
cdr3_length: 13
cdr3_aa: CASNAGGRDTQYF

v_call: TRBV9
j_call: TRBJ2-7
cdr3_length: 16
cdr3_aa: CASSEYKLAAYNEQYF

v_call: TRBV4-1
j_call: TRBJ2-5
cdr3_length: 15
cdr3_aa: CASSLQMGFQETQYF

v_call: TRBV12-3/TRBV12-4
j_call: TRBJ2-3
cdr3_length: 14
cdr3_aa: CASSLGQRVQAQYF

v_call: TRBV7-7
j_call: TRBJ2-5
cdr3_length: 14
cdr3_aa: CACSRGGMGETQYF

v_call: TRBV7-9
j_call: TRBJ2-7
cdr3_length: 13
cdr3_aa: CASSRTVAYEQYF

v_call: TRBV6-1
j_call: TRBJ2-1
cdr3_length: 15
cdr3_aa: CASSETRGAYNEQFF

v_call: TRBV6-5
j_call: TRBJ1-1
cdr3_length: 14
cdr3_aa: CASNRQSRGTEAFF

v_call: TRBV4-1
j_call: TRBJ2-5
cdr3_length: 18
cdr3_aa: CASSQDAEPGGDKETQYF

v_call: TRBV10-3
j_call: TRBJ2-4
cdr3_length: 14
cdr3_aa: CAIRSSQLGDEQYF

v_call: TRBV19
j_call: TRBJ2-6
cdr3_length: 15
cdr3_aa: CARSKGESGANVLTF

v_call: TRBV5-1
j_call: TRBJ2-7
cdr3_length: 15
cdr3_aa: CASSEPGQTSYEQYF